This T cell receptor beta chain originates from a study of beta chain features in type 1 diabetes (dated by TCRdb to between 2017 and 2018). Study-wide context: No differences in mean age, gender distribution, total cell number or subset yield were found between patients and healthy donors. Across all samples, about 110 million sorted cells were examined, and cell number per subset correlated strongly with RNA yield. Regulatory and stem cell-like memory subsets were isolated from only 8 patients and roughly 8 healthy donors, whereas naive and central memory subsets came from all 30 or so donors. In the study, recently diagnosed type 1 diabetes patients and matched healthy donors were compared on the TCRB repertoires of their sorted circulating CD4+ T cell subsets.

The CDR3 measures 13 amino acids from cysteine to phenylalanine. The retained sequence is limited to the CDR3, 39 bases, with the frame set at the first base. From a lookup of the germline V gene, CDR1 and CDR2 are MGHRA and YSYEKL. V lost 5 bases and J lost 0 bases; the stretch between them is 6 bases long. Study-wide conclusions, independent of this receptor: Because cDNA was sequenced instead of genomic DNA, highly expressing activated cells could be over-represented, though the groups showed no difference in activation or CD3 levels. Only small numbers of individuals were included in the HLA sub-analyses, which left unresolved whether HLA type had any influence on TCRB rearrangement. Naive, central memory and regulatory TCRB repertoires appeared more similar among patients than among healthy donors. At VDJ recombination sites, patients with type 1 diabetes made fewer insertions and deleted more nucleotides, a pattern implying thymic rearrangement abnormalities. PCR may preferentially amplify shorter templates, but because patient and control samples were amplified and corrected together, any resulting skew would affect both groups equally. A moderate but significant shortening of TCRB CDR3 length was observed in type 1 diabetes patients in all four CD4+ subsets.

This clone was observed a few times. The specificity of this receptor is unknown. No qualities accompany the bases; no much larger clone lies one base away. The entire isolated RNA was reverse transcribed using the High Capacity cDNA Reverse Transcription Kit, and thus expressed TCRB transcripts were sequenced. Deep immunoSEQ sequencing was performed on naive, central memory and regulatory T cell samples, with an average of roughly 3.5 million total reads per sample. Sorted cells were lysed in RLT buffer, and RNA was extracted using DNase-treated RNeasy Micro or Mini kits according to cell number. Each cell subset was processed separately to prevent cross-contamination, with patient and healthy donor samples processed together. TCRB sequences were amplified from cDNA with the immunoSEQ multiplex PCR, producing 87-bp fragments spanning the CDR3 region. The amplicons were sequenced using the Illumina HiSeq platform. The original methods were these. PCR bias was computationally corrected using synthetic template baselines, reads within Hamming distance 2 were collapsed, and singletons that could not be merged were discarded. Reads were aligned to IMGT to assign V, D and J genes, CDR3 length, and insertions or deletions at six rearrangement sites. Within each subset, clonotype counts were normalized to sorted cell number, after which true diversity and Gini coefficients were computed with the tcR R package. Repertoire sharing was quantified using the overlap coefficient calculated on TCRB nucleotide sequences. As a proxy for the pre-selection repertoire, out-of-frame TCRB sequences from naive cells were analyzed. The table was pulled from immuneACCESS by TCRdb, which kept in-frame rearrangements only. Such tables lose some clones; where checked, under half of the loss comes from unresolved V genes, and the rest has no known cause. That table gives V, J and clone size, and the DNA gave D and trimming. The sample contains roughly 330,000 clones, approximately 15% of them found a single time. The top ten clones comprise about 0.015% of the sample.

Each donor gave one peripheral blood draw, averaging around 0.11 L, which was collected into heparinised tubes. Using a panel that included CD45RO, CCR7, CD25, CD127, CD95 and CD27, naive, central memory, regulatory and stem cell-like memory CD4+ T cells were sorted on a BD FACSAria II. Every sorted population had a purity above 95%. PBMCs were isolated right away by Lymphoprep density gradient centrifugation and were stained directly, without culture. Samples were stained and sorted in pairs, with one healthy donor and one patient per experiment, so that batch effects were minimized. This chain is built from TRBV4-1 and TRBJ2-3; the D gene identity is not certain. Sequencing was performed on naive CD4+ T cells from blood. The cell subset or site tag for this specimen amounts to: true naive CD4+ T cells. This clonotype was obtained from a woman aged 18-30 years with type 1 diabetes. In nucleotides, the sequence is TGCGCCAGCAGCTCGGGTAGCACAGATACGCAGTATTTT. This gives the protein CASSSGSTDTQYF.